This T cell receptor beta chain was sequenced in a study of blood T cell repertoires in COVID-19. Study-wide background: Both acute and convalescent COVID-19 samples were obtained from the United States, Italy and Spain.

Assay used: immunoSEQ multiplex PCR; TCRdb lists only in-frame clones, some missing. The table lists around 320,000 clones, nearly 90% of them singletons. The CDR3 consists of 13 residues. Looked up from germline, CDR1 is MDHEN and CDR2 is SYDVKM. The V gene end was trimmed by 6 bases and the J gene end by 4 bases; junction bases not matched to a gene: 6. The cohort comprised adults aged about 18 to 89 years residing in about 25 US areas. Grouping used clinical history reported by participants in a survey and questionnaire. The rearrangement joins TRBV28 to TRBJ2-7; 7 bases fit TRBD2. Sequencing input: PBMCs or T cells enriched from blood (not recorded which). This TCR came from a woman between 18 and 30 years old with acute COVID-19. CDR3 coding DNA: TGTGCCAGCAGGGCGAGCGGGATATACGAGCAGTACTTC. Its protein is CASRASGIYEQYF.